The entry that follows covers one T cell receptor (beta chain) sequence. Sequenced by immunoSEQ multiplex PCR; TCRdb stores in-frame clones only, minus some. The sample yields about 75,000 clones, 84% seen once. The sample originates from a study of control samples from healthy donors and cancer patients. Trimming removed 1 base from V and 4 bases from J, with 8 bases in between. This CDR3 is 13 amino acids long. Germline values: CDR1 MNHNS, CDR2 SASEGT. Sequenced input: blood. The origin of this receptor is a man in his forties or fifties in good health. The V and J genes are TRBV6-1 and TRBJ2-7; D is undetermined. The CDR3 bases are TGTGCCAGCAGTGAAGGCTTGCTGTACGAGCAGTACTTC. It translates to CASSEGLLYEQYF.